This T cell receptor (beta chain) was identified in a study of T cell responses to AZD1222 COVID-19 vaccine. Whole-study findings and limits: With dominance at 160-218 and 743-854, vaccine-associated CD4 TCRs spanned spike. Epitopes outside B.1.351 and B.1.1.7 mutated regions reportedly drew nearly half of spike TCRs. Donors skewed white British and female; clonal diversity was possibly underestimated.

Comments on this clone: Its antigen is still unknown.

The CDR3 has 18 residues. CDR1 SGHNT and CDR2 YENEEA come from the germline V gene. Between the trimmed V and J ends, which lost 5 bases and 1 base, there was a span of 20 bases. Both about-4-week and about-12-week second-dose recipients were combined. Sequencing used immunoSEQ multiplex PCR; TCRdb keeps in-frame clones, though not all of them. Of about 140,000 clones in the sample, around nine tenths are singletons; the top ten hold roughly 1.5%. The sequencing here drew on peripheral blood, taken 28 days after the second AZD1222 dose. The clonotype was recovered from an adult who received the AZD1222 COVID-19 vaccine. The chain links TRBV11-3 to TRBJ2-2; TRBD1 might be the D (6 bases). CDR3 amino acids: CASSTDRQDSLNTGELFF. CDR3 nucleotides: TGTGCCAGCAGCACTGATCGACAGGATTCGTTGAACACCGGGGAGCTGTTTTTT.